The 17 T cell receptor beta chains listed next were all sequenced from one sample in a study of blood T cell repertoires in COVID-19. Libraries were prepared by immunoSEQ multiplex PCR; TCRdb keeps only in-frame clonotypes and omits some of them. The repertoire includes 110,000 or so clones, 87% of them detected once, and 7.7% sits in the top ten. Sample: peripheral blood. The receptors here all came from a human donor in a cohort sampled during active COVID-19.

DNA for the CDR3: TGTGCCAGCAGCGCCGGGATACAGGGTGGCACAGATACGCAGTATTTT. Translation gives CASSAGIQGGTDTQYF. This chain uses TRBV11-3 with TRBJ2-3; D is perhaps TRBD1 (6 bases). V was pared by 5 bases and J by 1 base, with 16 bases between. The V gene's germline CDR1 is SGHNT and CDR2 YENEEA. This CDR3 is built from 16 residues. Combining the CDR3 with reference TRBV11-3 and TRBJ2-3 gives the whole variable domain EAGVVQSPRYKIIEKKQPVAFWCNPISGHNTLYWYLQNLGQGPELLIRYENEEAVDDSQLPKDRFSAERLKGVDSTLKIQPAELGDSAVYLCASSAGIQGGTDTQYFGPGTRLTVL.

The chain recombines TRBV28 with TRBJ1-5; a possible D gene is TRBD1 (5 bases). The CDR3 runs to 13 residues. Germline CDR1 is MDHEN and CDR2 is SYDVKM. The V and J ends lost 7 bases and 4 bases respectively, with 11 bases between them. CDR3 sequence reads: CASTRDRNQPQHF. The CDR3 nucleotides read TGTGCCAGCACCAGGGATAGAAATCAGCCCCAGCATTTT.

The genes are TRBV27 and TRBJ2-7; D is undetermined. Germline CDR1 and CDR2: MNHEY and SMNVEV (reference sequence). Trimming took 5 bases from V and 1 from J, leaving 21 bases between them. The CDR3 is made up of 17 amino acids. CDR3 sequence reads: CASSPLGFRVKSYEQYF. The DNA of the CDR3 is TGTGCCAGCAGTCCCCTCGGGTTTCGGGTTAAATCCTACGAGCAGTACTTC.

The chain couples TRBV2 to TRBJ2-5; possible D gene TRBD1, 6 bases. Trimming left V 3 bases short and J 5 bases short, with 19 bases between. Germline CDR1 SNHLY, CDR2 FYNNEI. The CDR3 covers 16 residues. CDR3 DNA: TGTGCCAGCAGTGAGGGATATGGGGGCCTTGAGGAGACCCAGTACTTC. Encoded protein: CASSEGYGGLEETQYF.

The rearrangement joins TRBV18 to TRBJ2-3; 7 positions agree with TRBD2. V lost 3 bases and J lost 1; bases outside the gene matches: 4. Germline V gene data show CDR1 as KGHSH and CDR2 as LQKENI. CDR3 size: 15 residues. CDR3 region: CASSPPTSGTDTQYF. CDR3 in DNA: TGTGCCAGCTCACCCCCCACTAGCGGCACAGATACGCAGTATTTT.

The V call is TRBV19, the J call TRBJ2-5; TRBD2 matches 7 bases. The CDR3 totals 13 residues. Germline V lookup: CDR1 LNHDA, CDR2 SQIVND (reference sequence). J was trimmed by 3 bases and V by 8 bases; bases with no gene match: 6. CDR3 sequence (DNA): TGTGCCAGTCAAGCGGGAATCAAAGAGACCCAGTACTTC. Encoded protein: CASQAGIKETQYF.

This clone has only a few counts. The rearrangement joins TRBV5-1 to TRBJ2-3; TRBD2 matches 9 bases. In germline, CDR1 is SGHRS, CDR2 YFSETQ. The V gene end was trimmed by 4 bases and the J gene end by 3 bases; junction bases not matched to a gene: 6. The CDR3 length is 15 residues. Written as DNA, the CDR3 is TGCGCCAGCAGCCCCGCTAGCGGGGATACAGATACGCAGTATTTT. Amino acids: CASSPASGDTDTQYF.

CDR3 DNA: TGTGCCAGTAGTATAGTGGGGGCCCAAGAGACCCAGTACTTC. This gives the protein CASSIVGAQETQYF. The chain combines TRBV19 with TRBJ2-5; possibly TRBD1 for D (6 bases). Germline lookup yields CDR1 LNHDA and CDR2 SQIVND (reference sequence). The CDR3 covers 14 residues. Trimming stripped 1 base from V and 1 base from J, with 7 bases between. Looking up the rest from reference TRBV19 and TRBJ2-5 gives the full variable domain: DGGITQSPKYLFRKEGQNVTLSCEQNLNHDAMYWYRQDPGQGLRLIYYSQIVNDFQKGDIAEGYSVSREKKESFPLTVTSAQKNPTAFYLCASSIVGAQETQYFGPGTRLLVL.

This sequence joins TRBV3-1 (or the pseudogene TRBV3-2) and TRBJ1-1; D is possibly TRBD1 (5 bases). Trimming shortened V by 3 bases and J by 5 bases, and 16 bases separated the two germline ends. Germline assignment: CDR1 LGHDT and CDR2 YNNKEL (reference sequence). CDR3 length: 15 residues. The CDR3: CASSQLRGMGTEAFF. The CDR3 DNA reads TGTGCCAGCAGCCAGCTTCGGGGGATGGGGACTGAAGCTTTCTTT.

In nucleotides, the CDR3 is TGTGCCAGTAGTATAGATGGCCAGGGTGGAAAACTGTTTTTT. It encodes CASSIDGQGGKLFF. The chain has TRBV19 and TRBJ1-4; TRBD1 might be the D (5 bases). The CDR3 is 14 residues long. Germline values: CDR1 LNHDA, CDR2 SQIVND (reference sequence). V gave up 0 bases and J gave up 10 bases, with 12 bases separating them.

The chain carries TRBV20-1 and TRBJ2-2; either TRBD1 or TRBD2 may supply D (7 bases each). V was shortened by 3 bases and J by 0 bases, with 11 bases between the two germline ends. Germline-derived CDR1 and CDR2 are DFQATT and SNEGSKA (reference sequence). The CDR3 consists of 15 residues. DNA of the CDR3: TGCAGTGCTAGTGGGAGGGGGCCGAACACCGGGGAGCTGTTTTTT. Amino acid sequence: CSASGRGPNTGELFF.

The J gene is TRBJ2-7, the V gene TRBV5-1; the match to TRBD1 covers 8 bases. Germline V lookup: CDR1 SGHRS, CDR2 YFSETQ. CDR3 size: 14 residues. Trimming took 2 bases from V and 1 from J; bases not matched to a gene: 2. The CDR3 sequence: CASSLRQGSYEQYF. Written as DNA, the CDR3 is TGCGCCAGCAGCTTAAGACAGGGGTCCTACGAGCAGTACTTC.

V and J are TRBV27 and TRBJ2-5; TRBD2 might be the D (5 bases). The CDR3 runs 13 residues. Trimming took off 6 bases at V and 5 bases at J, with 13 bases between the two ends. Germline lookup yields CDR1 MNHEY and CDR2 SMNVEV (reference sequence). CDR3 DNA: TGTGCCAGCAGGAGAGCGGTTGTGGAGACCCAGTACTTC. It is translated as CASRRAVVETQYF.

This chain links TRBV19 with TRBJ1-5; tentatively, D is TRBD1 (5 bases). The CDR3 spans 16 residues. Germline values: CDR1 LNHDA, CDR2 SQIVND (reference sequence). V gave up 0 bases and J gave up 1 base, with 10 bases separating them. The chain's CDR3 is CASSIDGRGSNQPQHF. CDR3 nucleotides: TGTGCCAGTAGTATAGATGGGAGGGGAAGCAATCAGCCCCAGCATTTT.

The rearrangement links TRBV5-4 to TRBJ2-2; tentatively, D is TRBD1 (6 bases). Germline lookup yields CDR1 SGHNT and CDR2 YYREEE (reference sequence). The CDR3 totals 13 residues. V dropped 4 bases and J dropped 7 bases, with 11 bases sitting between them. The CDR3, as DNA: TGTGCCAGCAGCCCGGACAGCTTCGGGGAGCTGTTTTTT. This encodes CASSPDSFGELFF. Full variable domain (missing parts from reference TRBV5-4 and TRBJ2-2): ETGVTQSPTHLIKTRGQQVTLRCSSQSGHNTVSWYQQALGQGPQFIFQYYREEENGRGNFPPRFSGLQFPNYSSELNVNALELDDSALYLCASSPDSFGELFFGEGSRLTVL.

The chain has TRBV9 and TRBJ2-7; a weak D match, TRBD2 (5 bases). Germline V CDR1 and CDR2: SGDLS, YYNGEE. The CDR3 loop spans 13 amino acids. V was trimmed by 0 bases and J by 9 bases, leaving 13 bases between them. CDR3: CASSVVEEAVQYF. For the CDR3, the DNA is TGTGCCAGCAGCGTAGTGGAGGAAGCGGTGCAGTACTTC.

The V call is TRBV6-5, the J call TRBJ1-1; 7 nucleotides match TRBD1. The V segment lost 5 bases and the J segment 5 bases; nucleotides outside the gene matches: 11. Germline V lookup: CDR1 MNHEY, CDR2 SVGAGI. The CDR3 has 15 amino acids. CDR3 bases: TGTGCCAGCAGTAACAAACAGGGGATCTGGACTGAAGCTTTCTTT. Amino acid sequence: CASSNKQGIWTEAFF.